This paragraph reports one TCR beta chain. Its target is unknown. Germline CDR1 reads DFQATT; CDR2 reads SNEGSKA (reference sequence). CDR3 length: 16 residues. V shed 0 bases and J shed 4 bases, with 18 bases lying between them. This record comes from a study of identical twins. Study results and limitations: In monozygotic twins, models underestimated the sharing of out-of-frame TCR alpha. Because invariant MAIT and iNKT cells could be present, zero-insertion analyses could be partly confounded. Beta clonotypes that were abundant in cord blood contained fewer insertions, a pattern absent from memory repertoires. Conclusions were drawn cross-sectionally by statistical analysis, without following the same donors.

TCRdb recomputed calls from the 5' RACE reads with MiXCR, one row per CDR3 protein. The sample lists around 1.7 million distinct CDR3 sequences; around a third were seen once. The sequence was obtained from a newborn girl in good health. Sequenced material: cord blood. The chain has TRBV20-1 and TRBJ1-1; tentative D call: TRBD1 (6 bases). In nucleotides, the CDR3 is TGCAGTGCTAGAGACTTGGACAGCCGTGGCGGCACTGAAGCTTTCTTT. Protein sequence: CSARDLDSRGGTEAFF.